The 11 T cell receptor beta chains listed next were all sequenced from one sample in a study of blood T cells in healthy people across ages (dated by TCRdb to the mid-2010s). Library creation used 5' RACE. The data were produced on an Illumina HiSeq 2500. A second PCR of roughly 6 to 11 cycles was run with a J-beta primer mix and a sample-barcoded 5' primer. TCRdb handled the public reads itself, with Q25 trimming in fastp and clone calling in MiXCR, and kept productive beta chains. All rows with the same CDR3 protein become a single entry with the most common DNA and genes. For this sample there are just under 550,000 distinct CDR3 sequences; 24% appear just once. Of the sample, 8.7% is held by the ten largest clones. These data are also associated with another study on T cells of mothers and their children.

The sample consisted of blood. The receptors were gathered from a boy younger than 18 in good health.

This clonotype has a handful of counts. The rearrangement links TRBV11-2 to TRBJ2-7; 16 bases agree with TRBD2. V lost 1 base and J lost 0; bases outside the gene matches: 6. This CDR3 is built from 19 residues. CDR1 is SGHAT, CDR2 FQNNGV, per germline. The CDR3 loop is CASSLVGLAGGPGSYEQYF. The CDR3, as DNA: TGTGCCAGCAGCTTAGTGGGACTAGCGGGAGGGCCCGGCTCCTACGAGCAGTACTTC.

The rearrangement uses TRBV20-1 and TRBJ2-3, with D possibly TRBD1 on 5 matching bases. V was pared by 2 bases and J by 6 bases, with 12 bases between. Germline loops: CDR1 DFQATT, CDR2 SNEGSKA (reference sequence). This CDR3 contains 13 residues. The CDR3 nucleotides are TGCAGTGCTAGACAGGGAAGTTCGGATACGCAGTATTTT. It encodes CSARQGSSDTQYF.

The table lists this clonotype with a few counts. This chain connects TRBV5-1 to TRBJ1-2, with TRBD1 as a possible D gene (5 bases). With 3 bases removed from V and 0 bases from J, the gap between germline ends came to 15 bases. The CDR3 has 16 amino acids. Germline loops: CDR1 SGHRS, CDR2 YFSETQ. The CDR3 DNA reads as TGCGCCAGCAGCTCGGCCAACAGGAACCCTAACTATGGCTACACCTTC. It yields the protein CASSSANRNPNYGYTF.

This rearrangement joins TRBV6-4 to TRBJ2-5; 7 nucleotides align to TRBD2. V shed 4 bases and J 3 bases; nucleotides not matched to a gene: 5. The CDR3 length is 14 residues. The germline V gene encodes CDR1 MRHNA and CDR2 SNTAGT. DNA of the CDR3: TGTGCCAGCAGTGGGGGGGGGTCCGAAGAGACCCAGTACTTC. Encoded protein: CASSGGGSEETQYF.

The J gene is TRBJ2-5, the V gene TRBV28; a weak D match, TRBD2 (5 bases). Germline V CDR1 and CDR2: MDHEN, SYDVKM. Trimming removed 5 bases at V and 1 base at J, with 23 bases between. The CDR3 is made up of 18 amino acids. CDR3 coding DNA: TGTGCCAGCAGTCATCGATTCCTCAAGGACTCACCCCAAGAGACCCAGTACTTC. Amino acids: CASSHRFLKDSPQETQYF.

This clonotype has a handful of counts. The rearrangement links TRBV20-1 to TRBJ1-2; D not resolved. Trimming stripped 2 bases from V and 6 bases from J, with 13 bases between. CDR1 is DFQATT and CDR2 is SNEGSKA in the germline V gene (reference sequence). The CDR3 runs 13 residues. CDR3 bases: TGCAGTGCTAGAATCCAGGAGGTACATGGCTACACCTTC. Its protein is CSARIQEVHGYTF.

CDR3 sequence reads: CASSPQGARQPQHF. CDR3 bases: TGTGCCAGCAGTCCCCAGGGGGCACGGCAGCCCCAGCATTTT. The rearrangement uses TRBV12-3 or TRBV12-4 and TRBJ1-5, with 8 bases identical to TRBD1. V trimming: 5 bases; J trimming: 7 bases; junction bases outside the gene matches: 7. CDR3 length: 14 amino acids.

This clonotype has only a few counts. V is TRBV14 and J is TRBJ2-3; D ambiguous. The length of the CDR3 is 12 residues. The ends were cut back, 1 base at V and 3 bases at J, with 2 bases in the middle. Germline lookup yields CDR1 SGHDN and CDR2 FVKESK. The CDR3 here is CASSQATDTQYF. The CDR3 DNA sequence: TGTGCCAGCAGCCAAGCAACAGATACGCAGTATTTT.

This clonotype was seen many times. The chain carries TRBV20-1 and TRBJ1-4; D remains unclear. Trimming removed 7 bases at V and 5 bases at J, with 14 bases between. This CDR3 is built from 13 residues. Per the germline V gene, CDR1 is DFQATT and CDR2 is SNEGSKA (reference sequence). The DNA for the CDR3 is TGCAGTGGCTGTGAAAGGTCGAATGAAAAACTGTTTTTT. Its translation: CSGCERSNEKLFF.

Only a few counts were recorded for this clonotype. The chain is built from TRBV7-2 and TRBJ2-5, with D tentatively TRBD1 (5 bases). Germline CDR1 reads SGHTA; CDR2 reads FQGNSA. The CDR3 is made up of 15 amino acids. The germline V and J ends were trimmed by 2 bases and 4 bases, with 14 bases remaining between them. CDR3 sequence reads: CASSLRQGWTETQYF. As DNA, the CDR3 is TGTGCCAGCAGCTTAAGGCAGGGCTGGACAGAGACCCAGTACTTC.

There are a few counts of this clonotype. This chain links TRBV4-3 with TRBJ1-6; D might be TRBD1 (6 bases). The CDR3 spans 14 residues. The germline CDR1 and CDR2 sequences are LGHNA and YSLEER. V dropped 4 bases and J dropped 7 bases, with 11 bases sitting between them. In DNA, the CDR3 is TGCGCCAGCAGCCTCGGACAGCAGAATTCACCCCTCCACTTT. This encodes CASSLGQQNSPLHF.